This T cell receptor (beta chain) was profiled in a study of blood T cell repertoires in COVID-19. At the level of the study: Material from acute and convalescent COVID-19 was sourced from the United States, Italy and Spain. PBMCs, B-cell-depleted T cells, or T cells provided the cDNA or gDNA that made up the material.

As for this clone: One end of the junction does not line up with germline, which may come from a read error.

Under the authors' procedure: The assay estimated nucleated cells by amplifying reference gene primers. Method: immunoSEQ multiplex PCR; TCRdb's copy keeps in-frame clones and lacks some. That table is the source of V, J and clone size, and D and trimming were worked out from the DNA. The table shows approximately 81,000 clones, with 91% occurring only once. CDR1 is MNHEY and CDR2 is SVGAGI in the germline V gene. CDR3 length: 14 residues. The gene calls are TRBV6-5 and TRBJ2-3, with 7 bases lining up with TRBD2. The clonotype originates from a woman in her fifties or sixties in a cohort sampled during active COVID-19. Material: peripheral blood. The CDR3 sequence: CASRSGLGTDTQYF. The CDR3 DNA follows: TGTGCCAGCAGGAGCGGACTAGGCACGGATACGCAGTATTTT.